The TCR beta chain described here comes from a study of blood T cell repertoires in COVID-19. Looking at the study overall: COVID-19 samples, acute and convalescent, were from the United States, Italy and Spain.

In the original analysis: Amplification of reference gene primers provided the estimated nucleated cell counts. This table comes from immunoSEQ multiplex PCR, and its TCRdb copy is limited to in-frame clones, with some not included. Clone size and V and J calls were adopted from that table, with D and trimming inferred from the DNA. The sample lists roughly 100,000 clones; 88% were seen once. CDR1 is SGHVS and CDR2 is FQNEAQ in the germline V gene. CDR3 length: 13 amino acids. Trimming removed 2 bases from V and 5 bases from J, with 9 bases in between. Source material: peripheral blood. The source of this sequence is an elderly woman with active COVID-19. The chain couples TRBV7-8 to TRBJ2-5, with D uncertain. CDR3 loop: CASSLPPFETQYF. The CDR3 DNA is TGTGCCAGCAGCTTACCCCCCTTCGAGACCCAGTACTTC.